This record concerns one TCR beta chain sequence. Its antigen is unknown. It has no much larger one-base neighbor in the sample; base qualities were not kept. The germline V gene provides CDR1 MNHNS and CDR2 SASEGT. V lost 7 bases and J lost 7 bases; the stretch between them is 10 bases long. CDR3 length: 11 amino acids, cysteine to phenylalanine. CDR3 DNA only is kept here, 33 bases in frame from base 1. The sample belongs to a study of somatic mutations in cytotoxic T cells in rheumatoid arthritis (dated by TCRdb to the late 2010s). About the investigation overall: Before any treatment started and right after they were diagnosed, patients gave peripheral blood samples (roughly 31 ml EDTA). After diagnosis, follow-up samples were obtained while patients were on immunosuppressive therapy such as methotrexate, hydroxychloroquine and sulfasalazine. Sorted V beta1+ cells also underwent TCRB sequencing, and some V beta antibody-stained T-cell populations were flow-sorted at nearly 100% purity on a FACSAria II or Sony SH800. The study asked whether expanded CD8+ T-cell clones in newly diagnosed, untreated rheumatoid arthritis carry somatic mutations, and used TCRB deep sequencing to characterize clonality. A total of 65 or so rheumatoid arthritis patients and under 25 healthy controls underwent TCRB deep sequencing. The median ages of the patient and control groups were essentially identical. The investigation overall reported the following: The expanded CD8+ clones had unknown antigen targets, and not appearing in virus-specific databases did not rule out that they were virus-specific. Rheumatoid arthritis patients and age-matched healthy controls did not significantly differ in CD8+ T-cell clonality. Healthy controls showed no age-related increase in CD8+ clonality, whereas patients did (Spearman r of about 0.53). The largest CD8+ clone made up more than 20% of CD8+ cells in about an eighth of the 65 patients, and blood and synovial fluid shared several identical CD8+ TCRB sequences. The slight TRBV07 underrepresentation in patients was not adjusted for multiple comparisons.

Flow cytometry confirmed the purity of CD4+ and CD8+ cells that had been isolated by positive magnetic bead selection on an AutoMACS. After a first flow cytometry screen using a TCR V beta antibody panel, clonal expansions were characterized through TCRB deep sequencing of sorted CD8+ fractions. Peripheral blood mononuclear cells were obtained using density gradient separation with Ficoll-Paque PLUS. Nucleospin Tissue or Tissue XS kits were used to extract DNA from CD4-enriched, CD8-enriched or PBMC samples, and a Qubit 2.0 fluorometer was used for quantification. The immunoSEQ assay was applied to genomic DNA for TCRB CDR3 sequencing. The authors' analysis ran thus. When patient CD8+ clones exceeding 1% were checked against published virus-specific TCRB sequences, only a few matched. Analyses were restricted to productive TCRB rearrangements. A clone was defined by a unique TCRB CDR3 sequence, and clonality was computed as a productive clonality index based on Shannon entropy. The template counts of each clone relative to the total templates per sample were used to calculate repertoire overlap between two samples. A correlation with a Spearman r of 0.55 to 0.75 was found between V-gene usage by flow cytometry and V-gene usage by TCRB sequencing. TCRdb's version of the immuneACCESS table is confined to in-frame rearrangements and falls short of the full clone set. An unresolved V gene accounts for under half of the shortfall where checked; the remainder is of unknown origin. Clone size and V and J calls were adopted from that table, with D and trimming inferred from the DNA. The sample yields over 6,000 clones; approximately 75% were counted once. 30% of the sample is taken by the ten largest.

The material was CD8+ T cells sorted from blood, obtained at a follow-up visit. The rearranged segments are TRBV6-1 and TRBJ1-1; the D gene identity is not certain. The receptor comes from an older woman with rheumatoid arthritis. The nucleotide sequence reads as follows: TGTGCCAGCACTCTTGGAGGTGAAGCTTTCTTT. Its translation reads: CASTLGGEAFF.